This TCR beta chain was sequenced for a study of blood T cell repertoires in COVID-19. Background on the study: Some COVID-19 samples were acute and others convalescent; all came from the United States, Italy and Spain.

Original processing methods: Researchers report that nucleated cell counts were estimated from reference gene primer amplification. Some clones are missing from TCRdb's copy, which holds only in-frame ones; the method was immunoSEQ multiplex PCR. The V and J calls and the clone size are those of that table, but D and trimming were determined from the DNA. The profile shows 450,000 to 500,000 clones, 87% of them singletons. The participants were between about 18 and 90 years old and came from some 23 US areas. Participants' reported clinical history set cohort assignment. Trimming at V came to 5 bases and at J to 8 bases, leaving 12 bases not matched to a gene. The V gene's germline CDR1 is MDHEN and CDR2 SYDVKM. The CDR3 runs to 15 residues.

The sequence was obtained from a woman in her late teens or twenties who had recovered from COVID-19. The V and J genes are TRBV28 and TRBJ1-2, with 9 positions matching TRBD1. Material: PBMCs or T cells enriched from blood (not recorded which). CDR3 coding DNA: TGTGCCAGCAGTAGGACGGGACAGGGATGGGAGGGCTACACCTTC. This translates into CASSRTGQGWEGYTF.